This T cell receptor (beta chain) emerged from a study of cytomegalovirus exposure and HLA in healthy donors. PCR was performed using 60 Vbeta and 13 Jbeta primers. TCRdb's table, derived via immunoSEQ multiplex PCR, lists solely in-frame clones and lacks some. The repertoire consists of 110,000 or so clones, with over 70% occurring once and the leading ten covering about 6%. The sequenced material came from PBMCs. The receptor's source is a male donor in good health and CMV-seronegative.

CDR3 amino acids: CASTQLGQGPPSSGNTIYF. The CDR3 DNA is TGTGCCAGCACCCAACTCGGACAGGGCCCGCCAAGTTCTGGAAACACCATATATTTT. This chain joins TRBV28 and TRBJ1-3; 8 bases align to TRBD1. The CDR3 is made up of 19 amino acids. Losses at the gene ends were 7 bases for V and 1 base for J; bases not matched to a gene: 18. Per germline, CDR1 MDHEN and CDR2 SYDVKM.